The clone carrying this TCR beta chain turned up a few times. The antigen is not known. The V end was cut by 3 bases, the J end by 2 bases, with 11 bases between. Germline V CDR1 and CDR2: ENHRY, SYGVKD. CDR3 length equals 14 residues. The record originates from a study of naive and memory T cell subsets. General study findings and limits: Expression changes during T cell differentiation may affect RNA-based TCR counts. Especially in CD8 cells, naive repertoires contained a few larger clonotypes, possibly CD45RA-re-expressing memory cells.

An equimolar mix of two oligonucleotides served as the beta constant-region primer for TRBC1 and TRBC2. Four rounds of PCR amplified the ligated cDNA using nested alpha and beta constant-region primers plus SP2. TCRdb reprocessed the UMI-ligation and nested PCR reads via MiXCR and lists one record per CDR3 protein. This table holds roughly 150,000 distinct CDR3 sequences, approximately 20% found once. Sequencing input: naive CD8+ T cells from blood. V usage is TRBV10-3 and J usage is TRBJ2-7, with D maybe TRBD1 (6 bases). This clonotype was obtained from a human donor in good health. CDR3 amino acids: CAISDRDIAYEQYF. The CDR3 DNA reads TGTGCCATCAGTGACCGGGACATCGCCTACGAGCAGTACTTC.